There are a few counts of the clone carrying this TCR beta chain. Its antigen is unknown. A read error may explain this, as a much larger clone is one base away. These data are taken from a study of regulatory T cells in long-lasting Graves disease. Overall study: Graves' patients, diagnosed recently, had received antithyroid drugs under 3 months. Study conclusions and caveats: A greater number of public clonotypes (roughly 2,700) was shared by persistent patients than by new patients (about 890).

Germline V CDR1 and CDR2: ENHRY, SYGVKD. The CDR3 runs 16 residues. The J segment lost 4 bases and the V segment lost 4 bases, leaving 11 bases of the junction unmatched. Arm-PCR with iRepertoire HTBI primers amplified the CDR3 regions for these TCR beta libraries. TCRdb processed the multiplex PCR reads anew with MiXCR; each CDR3 protein has one entry. The sample holds roughly 360,000 distinct CDR3 sequences; 12% are singletons and the top ten take about 19%. Time point indicated: newly diagnosed GD, antithyroid drugs for less than 3 months. Following extraction of RNA from PBMCs, that RNA was used to make the TCR library. A volume of roughly 9.1 milliliters of peripheral blood was collected in EDTA tubes. These same records also appear under a second study, on T cells in Graves' hyperthyroidism and ophthalmopathy. As that study records: Primed by the HTBI set, a first-round RT-PCR was run on the TCR CDR3.

The source of this sequence is a woman aged 18-30 years with Graves disease. This specimen was peripheral blood mononuclear cells (PBMCs), taken at new diagnosis, from a patient treated with antithyroid drugs. The J gene is TRBJ2-7, the V gene TRBV10-3, with 9 nucleotides matching TRBD1. The CDR3 region has the DNA TGTGCCATCAGTGGGTCCTGGGACAGGGTAAATTACGAGCAGTACGTC. Amino acids: CAISGSWDRVNYEQYV.